This TCR beta chain was identified during a study of shared clonotypes between healthy human individuals. Several immunoSEQ plates received, in even portions, the genomic DNA of each subset. The method was immunoSEQ multiplex PCR; TCRdb's version includes in-frame clones alone and lacks a portion of them. The sample contains roughly 1,000,000 clones, roughly 74% of which appear only once. This clone showed up many times. V lost 5 bases and J lost 0, with 7 bases in between. The CDR3 runs to 14 residues. CDR1 and CDR2 from the germline V gene are MNHNS and SASEGT. The source material was memory CD4+ T cells from PBMCs. Subset in this sample: CD45RA-negative fraction. This clonotype originated in a man aged 18 to 30 in good health. Some clones in this sample may be carry-over from other donors' samples. This chain joins TRBV6-1 and TRBJ1-4; D not resolved. CDR3 sequence reads: CASSPQTTNEKLFF. The CDR3 DNA is TGTGCCAGCAGTCCCCAGACAACTAATGAAAAACTGTTTTTT.